This TCR beta chain was identified in a study of blood T cells in healthy people across ages. The CDR3 loop spans 17 amino acids. V was clipped by 4 bases and J by 0 bases, with 17 bases between them. Looked up from germline, CDR1 is MNHNY and CDR2 is SVGAGI (reference sequence). This clonotype was detected a few times. For the second PCR, which ran for 7 to 11 cycles, a sample-barcoded 5' primer and a J-beta primer mix were used. TCRdb recomputed calls from the 5' RACE reads with MiXCR, one row per CDR3 protein. In the table there are hundreds of thousands of distinct CDR3 sequences, approximately 47% of which are singletons.

The chain is built from TRBV6-6 and TRBJ2-3; possibly TRBD2 for D (6 bases). The sequenced sample consisted of blood. The receptor was isolated from a man in his 60s in good health. The CDR3 DNA reads as TGTGCCAGCAGTTCGGGGGAGGCGCTCATTAGCACAGATACGCAGTATTTT. Amino acid sequence: CASSSGEALISTDTQYF.